These 28 T cell receptor beta chains came from one sample sequenced in a study of CDR3 diversity in severe acne. Via MiXCR, TCRdb re-called the PCR reads, giving one row per CDR3 protein. The sample yields 79,000 or so distinct CDR3 sequences, about half seen once. Specimen: blood. All receptors come from a male donor with severe acne vulgaris.

This clonotype was seen ten or more times. The chain uses TRBV29-1 and TRBJ1-2; D perhaps matches TRBD1 (6 bases). V was trimmed by 6 bases and J by 2 bases, leaving 13 bases between them. The CDR3 loop spans 13 amino acids. Germline V gene lookup returns CDR1 SQVTM and CDR2 ANQGSEA. CDR3 loop: CSVLDQGNYGYTF. The DNA for the CDR3 is TGCAGCGTCCTAGATCAGGGGAACTATGGCTACACCTTC.

A remark on this clonotype: Since the CDR3 does not end with the conserved phenylalanine or tryptophan, this likely comes from a read error. The DNA is left out, because the CDR3 cannot be placed on it with certainty; the CDR3 is given as TCRdb lists it. CDR3: CASSALRGEL. The genes are TRBV7-9 and TRBJ2-1; whether TRBD1, the table's D call, matches the DNA was not checked. Per the germline V gene, CDR1 is SEHNR and CDR2 is FQNEAQ (reference sequence). The CDR3 comprises 10 residues, both ends counted.

The J gene is TRBJ2-6, the V gene TRBV2; D ambiguous. CDR3 size: 14 residues. Trimming shortened V by 7 bases and J by 0 bases, and 7 bases separated the two germline ends. Germline CDR1 is SNHLY and CDR2 is FYNNEI. CDR3 sequence (DNA): TGTGCCAGCACTGGGCTCTCTGGGGCCAACGTCCTGACTTTC. This sequence encodes CASTGLSGANVLTF.

This clonotype was observed at least ten times. The chain's CDR3 is CASSDPLNTEAFF. The CDR3 bases are TGTGCCAGCAGCGATCCCTTGAACACTGAAGCTTTCTTT. The V call is TRBV7-9, the J call TRBJ1-1; no reliable D call. CDR3 length equals 13 residues. Trimming removed 5 bases from V and 0 bases from J, with 7 bases in between. Germline CDR1 and CDR2: SEHNR and FQNEAQ (reference sequence).

Written as DNA, the CDR3 is TGTGCCAGCAGCTACCTTACAGGGCACGAGCAGTACTTC. Residues: CASSYLTGHEQYF. The chain carries TRBV7-9 and TRBJ2-7; D perhaps matches TRBD1 (6 bases). This CDR3 is built from 13 residues. The germline gives CDR1 SEHNR, CDR2 FQNEAQ (reference sequence). Trimming left V 4 bases short and J 5 bases short, with 12 bases between.

The chain uses TRBV25-1 and TRBJ2-5; D may match TRBD1 or TRBD2 (5 bases each). Trimming cost V 6 bases and J 4 bases, with 18 bases left between them. The CDR3 sequence is 15 residues long. CDR1 MGHDK and CDR2 SYGVNS come from the germline V gene. The CDR3 DNA reads TGTGCCAGCAGCTTACCGGGACGGTCCAGAGAGACCCAGTACTTC. Its protein product is CASSLPGRSRETQYF.

The V gene is TRBV2, the J gene TRBJ2-6; perhaps D is TRBD1 or TRBD2 (6 bases each). Germline lookup yields CDR1 SNHLY and CDR2 FYNNEI. This CDR3 contains 16 residues. Trimming removed 6 bases from V and 0 bases from J, with 12 bases in between. The CDR3 reads CASRARGGSGANVLTF. The CDR3 nucleotides are TGTGCCAGCAGGGCCAGGGGAGGCTCTGGGGCCAACGTCCTGACTTTC. Full variable domain (rest looked up from reference TRBV2 and TRBJ2-6): EPEVTQTPSHQVTQMGQEVILRCVPISNHLYFYWYRQILGQKVEFLVSFYNNEISEKSEIFDDQFSVERPDGSNFTLKIRSTKLEDSAMYFCASRARGGSGANVLTFGAGSRLTVL.

This chain uses TRBV29-1 with TRBJ1-2, with unresolved D. Trimming removed 7 bases at V and 8 bases at J, with 17 bases between. This CDR3 is 12 amino acids long. CDR1 SQVTM and CDR2 ANQGSEA come from the germline V gene. In DNA form, the CDR3 reads TGCAGCGATGAGGCAGTTCTAGACGGCTACACCTTC. Translation: CSDEAVLDGYTF.

This clonotype came up many times. The chain is built from TRBV20-1 and TRBJ2-3; D tentatively fits TRBD1 or TRBD2 (5 bases each). V lost 8 bases and J 0 bases, leaving 15 bases between the germline ends. The CDR3 has 14 amino acids. Germline CDR1 DFQATT, CDR2 SNEGSKA (reference sequence). The CDR3, as DNA: TGCAGTACCCTTCTAGGGACCAGCACAGATACGCAGTATTTT. Translating it yields CSTLLGTSTDTQYF.

This clonotype has a single count. The V gene is TRBV29-1, the J gene TRBJ2-5; either TRBD1 or TRBD2 may supply D (5 bases each). Germline V gene lookup returns CDR1 SQVTM and CDR2 ANQGSEA. This CDR3 has 15 amino acids. The V end lost 2 bases, the J end lost 5 bases, and 18 bases lay between the germline ends. Here the CDR3 reads CSVEFSGQGVETQYF. The CDR3 nucleotides read TGCAGCGTTGAATTTTCAGGGCAGGGAGTGGAGACCCAGTACTTC. Variable domain in full (rest from reference TRBV29-1 and TRBJ2-5): SAVISQKPSRDICQRGTSLTIQCQVDSQVTMMFWYRQQPGQSLTLIATANQGSEATYESGFVIDKFPISRPNLTFSTLTVSNMSPEDSSIYLCSVEFSGQGVETQYFGPGTRLLVL.

By sample fraction, this clonotype is medium-sized. J is TRBJ2-7 and V is TRBV7-6; D might be TRBD2 (5 bases). The V end lost 5 bases, the J end lost 2 bases, and 13 bases lay between the germline ends. Germline V gene lookup returns CDR1 SGHVS and CDR2 FNYEAQ. This CDR3 spans 14 amino acids. The CDR3 DNA follows: TGTGCCAGCAGCCTTTCGGGGTCGCCCTACGAGCAGTACTTC. Translating it yields CASSLSGSPYEQYF. The whole variable domain, filled in from reference TRBV7-6 and TRBJ2-7, reads GAGVSQSPRYKVTKRGQDVALRCDPISGHVSLYWYRQALGQGPEFLTYFNYEAQQDKSGLPNDRFSAERPEGSISTLTIQRTEQRDSAMYRCASSLSGSPYEQYFGPGTRLTVT.

This clonotype was seen repeatedly, ten times or more. The V call is TRBV7-2, the J call TRBJ1-1; unclear D gene. CDR3 length: 15 residues. V was clipped by 1 base and J by 0 bases, with 9 bases between them. Germline CDR1 is SGHTA and CDR2 is FQGNSA. The DNA of the CDR3 is TGTGCCAGCAGCTTAGGTGCTACACTGAACACTGAAGCTTTCTTT. It translates to CASSLGATLNTEAFF.

This clonotype was counted between two and nine times. The V gene is TRBV25-1, the J gene TRBJ2-7, with D maybe TRBD2 (6 bases). The length of the CDR3 is 14 residues. V was shortened by 2 bases and J by 0 bases, with 8 bases between the two germline ends. Germline-derived CDR1 and CDR2 are MGHDK and SYGVNS. The CDR3 sequence is CASSEETSSYEQYF. CDR3 in DNA: TGTGCCAGCAGTGAAGAGACTAGCTCCTACGAGCAGTACTTC.

The table lists this clonotype with a few counts. The chain combines TRBV7-8 with TRBJ2-1; 12 nucleotides match TRBD2. CDR1 SGHVS and CDR2 FQNEAQ come from the germline V gene. Losses at the gene ends were 6 bases for V and 9 bases for J; bases not matched to a gene: 18. The CDR3 sequence is 18 residues long. The CDR3 loop is CASSLRLAGVGDRSEQFF. DNA of the CDR3: TGTGCCAGCAGTCTAAGACTAGCGGGAGTCGGGGACCGTAGTGAGCAGTTCTTC.

About this clonotype itself: A much larger clone differs by one base, so this may be a read error. This sequence joins TRBV7-2 and TRBJ2-5, with TRBD2 as a possible D gene (6 bases). Germline V gene sequence: CDR1 SGHTA, CDR2 FQGNSA. This CDR3 is 17 amino acids long. The CDR3: CASSWGDLYPGREAQYF. CDR3 DNA: TGTGCCAGCAGCTGGGGGGATTTATACCCGGGCCGAGAGGCCCAGTACTTC.

The genes are TRBV5-6 and TRBJ2-7, with unresolved D. With 0 bases removed from V and 3 bases from J, the gap between germline ends came to 10 bases. The germline CDR1 and CDR2 sequences are SGHDT and YYEEEE. The CDR3 totals 14 residues. CDR3 region: CASSLADPFYEQYF. As DNA, the CDR3 is TGTGCCAGCAGCTTGGCAGATCCATTCTACGAGCAGTACTTC.

This clonotype appeared a few times. The chain couples TRBV10-3 to TRBJ2-7; the match to TRBD2 covers 13 bases. The V and J ends lost 0 bases and 5 bases, in that order; junction bases with no gene match: 7. The CDR3 spans 17 residues. Per the germline V gene, CDR1 is ENHRY and CDR2 is SYGVKD. The CDR3 loop is CAISESRGLAGSNEQYF. DNA of the CDR3: TGTGCCATCAGTGAGTCTAGGGGACTAGCGGGATCTAACGAGCAGTACTTC.

This clonotype was seen ten or more times. This chain connects TRBV7-2 to TRBJ2-5; 9 bases match TRBD1. This CDR3 contains 15 residues. With V trimmed by 5 bases and J by 4 bases, 8 bases remained unmatched. Germline-derived CDR1 and CDR2 are SGHTA and FQGNSA. Here the CDR3 DNA reads TGTGCCAGCAGCCCACCGGGACAGGGAAGAGAGACCCAGTACTTC. Translation: CASSPPGQGRETQYF.

To note about this clonotype: Given a much more abundant clone one base away, this may be a read error. The J gene is TRBJ2-1, the V gene TRBV5-4, with D possibly TRBD2 on 6 matching bases. From germline, CDR1 is SGHNT and CDR2 YYREEE (reference sequence). Trimming shortened V by 0 bases and J by 7 bases, and 17 bases separated the two germline ends. This CDR3 comprises 16 residues. This CDR3 reads CASSLDARRGANEQFF. The CDR3 nucleotides are TGTGCCAGCAGCTTGGACGCGCGGAGGGGCGCGAATGAGCAGTTCTTC.

This rearrangement joins TRBV6-6 to TRBJ2-7; a possible D gene is TRBD1 (6 bases). The V end was cut by 4 bases, the J end by 4 bases, with 11 bases between. This CDR3 is built from 13 residues. Germline lookup yields CDR1 MNHNY and CDR2 SVGAGI (reference sequence). CDR3 sequence (DNA): TGTGCCAGCAGTTTCGACAGGACTTACGAGCAGTACTTC. Translating gives CASSFDRTYEQYF.

This clonotype was detected many times. The CDR3 here is CASKLFARCEQYF. Here the CDR3 DNA reads TGTGCCAGCAAGCTTTTCGCACGCTGCGAGCAGTACTTC. The chain joins TRBV6-1 to TRBJ2-7; D is unresolved. The CDR3 loop spans 13 amino acids. Trimming removed 7 bases from V and 6 bases from J, with 16 bases in between. Germline CDR1 and CDR2: MNHNS and SASEGT.

This clonotype is medium-sized in the sample. The V and J genes are TRBV10-3 and TRBJ1-2; D is perhaps TRBD1 (5 bases). The V and J ends lost 11 bases and 5 bases respectively, with 18 bases between them. The CDR3 has 13 residues. Germline loops: CDR1 ENHRY, CDR2 SYGVKD. Here the CDR3 reads CASLSAGGYGYTF. The CDR3 nucleotides are TGTGCCTCCCTTTCGGCGGGGGGTTATGGCTACACCTTC.

This clonotype has at least ten counts. The chain is built from TRBV29-1 and TRBJ2-3; D is possibly TRBD1 or TRBD2 (5 bases each). The CDR3 totals 11 residues. Germline CDR1 SQVTM, CDR2 ANQGSEA. The V end was cut by 6 bases, the J end by 3 bases, with 7 bases between. The DNA for the CDR3 is TGCAGCGTGGGGGATACAGATACGCAGTATTTT. This sequence encodes CSVGDTDTQYF.

With respect to this clonotype: This may come from a read error, since a much larger clone is one base off. The genes are TRBV6-1 and TRBJ2-7; the match to TRBD2 covers 7 bases. The CDR3 loop spans 15 amino acids. The germline gives CDR1 MNHNS, CDR2 SASEGT. The DNA of the CDR3 is TGTGCCAGCAGTGAAGAGGGCGGGGGTTCCTACGAGCGGTACTTC. It codes for CASSEEGGGSYERYF.

This rearrangement joins TRBV4-1 to TRBJ1-6; D gene unclear. With 3 bases removed from V and 15 bases from J, the gap between germline ends came to 15 bases. CDR1 and CDR2 (germline): MGHRA, YSYEKL. The CDR3 length is 13 residues. The CDR3 protein is CASSQGTGSLLHF. The DNA for the CDR3 is TGCGCCAGCAGCCAGGGTACTGGAAGCCTCCTCCACTTT.

For this clonotype: A much larger clone differs by one base, so this may be a read error. V is TRBV19 and J is TRBJ2-1; D may be TRBD2 (5 bases). The V and J ends lost 3 bases and 7 bases respectively, with 7 bases between them. Germline loops: CDR1 LNHDA, CDR2 SQIVND (reference sequence). There are 12 residues in the CDR3. CDR3: CASSMTGNEQFF. As DNA, the CDR3 is TGTGCCAGTAGTATGACGGGGAATGAGCAGTTCTTC.

Comment on this clonotype: This may be a read error: a much more frequent sequence differs by one nucleotide. This rearrangement joins TRBV5-6 to TRBJ1-5; 7 bases are a match to TRBD1. The CDR3 extends over 15 amino acids. Germline trimming cut 7 bases from V and 6 bases from J; bases unmatched to any gene: 13. Per germline, CDR1 SGHDT and CDR2 YYEEEE. DNA for the CDR3: TGTGCCAGCGGCACCGCAGGACAGGTGATTCAGCCCCAGCATTTT. Translating it yields CASGTAGQVIQPQHF.

The chain combines TRBV24-1 with TRBJ1-5; TRBD1 matches 10 bases. Germline CDR1 KGHDR, CDR2 SFDVKD. With V trimmed by 9 bases and J by 5 bases, 3 bases remained unmatched. The CDR3 sequence is 13 residues long. The CDR3 here is CATRQGADQPQHF. The CDR3 coding sequence is TGTGCCACCCGACAGGGGGCTGATCAGCCCCAGCATTTT.